These T cell receptor beta chains were read from a single sample in a study of CD8 T cells in ankylosing spondylitis. TCRdb reanalysed the 5' RACE reads using MiXCR and keeps one entry per CDR3 protein. The table has some 840,000 distinct CDR3 sequences, approximately 12% seen once. Sequenced input: blood, either unsorted or a sorted T cell fraction (not recorded which). The receptors were gathered from a male donor with ankylosing spondylitis. Both conserved end residues are part of each CDR3. Each record gives: V gene, clone size, D gene, J gene, CDR3 protein, CDR3 DNA. The D gene is left open where the match is weak. A row's size may be missing; if present it is once, few, many or a size class.

>TRBV6-5|few|TRBD1|TRBJ2-7
CASSYDRDRAYEQYF
TGTGCCAGCAGTTACGACCGGGACAGGGCCTACGAGCAGTACTTC
>TRBV6-1|many|-|TRBJ1-1
CASKSMNTEAFF
TGTGCCAGCAAATCAATGAACACTGAAGCTTTCTTT
>TRBV20-1|few|TRBD1|TRBJ1-4
CSARTGGAWTNEKLFF
TGCAGTGCTAGGACAGGGGGCGCATGGACTAATGAAAAACTGTTTTTT
>TRBV10-3|-|TRBD1|TRBJ2-5
CAISPTGEETQYF
TGTGCCATCAGCCCGACAGGGGAGGAGACCCAGTACTTC
>TRBV5-6|few|-|TRBJ2-1
CASSSQVAAANEQFF
TGTGCCAGCAGCTCCCAGGTGGCGGCGGCGAATGAGCAGTTCTTC
>TRBV18|-|-|TRBJ1-2
CASSLSQRPDANYGYTF
TGTGCCAGCTCACTCAGCCAAAGGCCCGATGCTAACTATGGCTACACCTTC
>TRBV4-3|-|-|TRBJ1-3
CASSQDSRGNTIYF
TGCGCCAGCAGCCAAGACAGTCGTGGAAACACCATATATTTT
>TRBV12-3/TRBV12-4|-|-|TRBJ2-7
CASSLALALPSYEQYF
TGTGCCAGCAGTTTAGCGCTGGCCTTACCCTCCTACGAGCAGTACTTC
>TRBV20-1|many|-|TRBJ1-6
CSASRLGTLHF
TGCAGTGCTAGCCGTTTGGGGACCCTCCACTTT
>TRBV20-1|many|-|TRBJ2-2
CSATPKSTGELFF
TGCAGTGCCACCCCTAAGAGCACCGGGGAGCTGTTTTTT
>TRBV3-1|-|-|TRBJ2-6
CASSQAVQWANVLTF
TGTGCCAGCAGCCAAGCGGTCCAGTGGGCCAACGTCCTGACTTTC
>TRBV27|few|-|TRBJ2-2
CASSLVPRPTGELFF
TGTGCCAGCAGTTTAGTGCCCCGCCCCACCGGGGAGCTGTTTTTT
>TRBV10-3|few|TRBD1|TRBJ2-7
CAISESSGTGTYEQYF
TGTGCCATCAGTGAGTCCTCCGGGACAGGGACCTACGAGCAGTACTTC
>TRBV20-1|-|-|TRBJ2-5
CSATLWGATGETQYF
TGCAGTGCTACTTTGTGGGGGGCCACCGGAGAGACCCAGTACTTC
>TRBV7-2|-|-|TRBJ2-7
CASSLRPWYEQYF
TGTGCCAGCAGCTTAAGGCCATGGTACGAGCAGTACTTC
>TRBV4-3|-|-|TRBJ2-7
CASSQELGVSYEQYF
TGCGCCAGCAGCCAAGAGCTCGGGGTCTCCTACGAGCAGTACTTC
>TRBV7-2|-|-|TRBJ1-5
CASSLGIGLGQPQHF
TGTGCCAGCAGCTTAGGGATAGGGCTAGGACAGCCCCAGCATTTT
>TRBV9|few|TRBD1|TRBJ1-2
CASSGTGTVVNYGYTF
TGTGCCAGCAGCGGTACAGGGACAGTCGTTAACTATGGCTACACCTTC
>TRBV4-3|many|-|TRBJ1-5
CASSQDSDQPQHF
TGCGCCAGCAGCCAAGATTCCGATCAGCCCCAGCATTTT
>TRBV20-1|-|TRBD1|TRBJ1-2
CSARGGTGAYGYTF
TGCAGTGCTAGAGGGGGGACAGGGGCCTATGGCTACACCTTC
>TRBV4-3|many|-|TRBJ1-5
CASSQDRQGHQPQHF
TGCGCCAGCAGCCAAGATCGGCAGGGACATCAGCCCCAGCATTTT
>TRBV4-2|few|-|TRBJ1-2
CASSQVQDYYGYTF
TGTGCCAGCAGCCAAGTACAGGACTACTATGGCTACACCTTC
>TRBV18|-|TRBD1|TRBJ2-1
CASSLRTGLYNEQFF
TGTGCCAGCTCACTCCGGACAGGGCTGTACAATGAGCAGTTCTTC
>TRBV4-2|-|-|TRBJ1-4
CASSQEGGVDEKLFF
TGTGCCAGCAGCCAAGAAGGTGGAGTGGACGAAAAACTGTTTTTT
>TRBV7-2|-|-|TRBJ2-1
CASSFRYIDEQFF
TGTGCCAGCAGCTTTCGGTATATTGATGAGCAGTTCTTC
>TRBV4-3|-|TRBD1|TRBJ2-7
CASSQDPGQGRYEQYF
TGCGCCAGCAGCCAAGACCCCGGACAGGGACGTTACGAGCAGTACTTC
>TRBV29-1|many|-|TRBJ2-2
CSVERNTGELFF
TGCAGCGTTGAAAGGAACACCGGGGAGCTGTTTTTT
>TRBV7-2|once|-|TRBJ1-5
CASSLERSQPQHF
TGTGCCAGCAGCTTAGAGCGAAGCCAGCCCCAGCATTTT
>TRBV5-1|many|TRBD1|TRBJ1-2
CASSLGDRAPNHGYTF
TGCGCCAGCAGCTTGGGGGACAGGGCCCCAAACCATGGCTACACCTTC
>TRBV7-2|-|TRBD1|TRBJ2-7
CASSLRWTGSDEQYF
TGTGCCAGCAGCTTAAGGTGGACAGGGAGCGACGAGCAGTACTTC
>TRBV20-1|few|-|TRBJ2-4
CSAAHGGAKNIQYF
TGCAGTGCAGCCCATGGGGGAGCCAAAAACATTCAGTACTTC
>TRBV29-1|-|-|TRBJ1-2
CSVGGTTRANYGYTF
TGCAGCGTTGGGGGGACAACTCGGGCTAACTATGGCTACACCTTC
>TRBV7-2|few|-|TRBJ1-1
CASSLFQVSEAFF
TGTGCCAGCAGCTTATTTCAGGTTTCGGAAGCTTTCTTT
>TRBV29-1|many|TRBD1|TRBJ2-7
CSVGPGTGDEQYF
TGCAGCGTTGGGCCCGGGACAGGGGACGAGCAGTACTTC
>TRBV27|few|-|TRBJ2-5
CASSLFAQETQYF
TGTGCCAGCAGTTTATTCGCTCAAGAGACCCAGTACTTC